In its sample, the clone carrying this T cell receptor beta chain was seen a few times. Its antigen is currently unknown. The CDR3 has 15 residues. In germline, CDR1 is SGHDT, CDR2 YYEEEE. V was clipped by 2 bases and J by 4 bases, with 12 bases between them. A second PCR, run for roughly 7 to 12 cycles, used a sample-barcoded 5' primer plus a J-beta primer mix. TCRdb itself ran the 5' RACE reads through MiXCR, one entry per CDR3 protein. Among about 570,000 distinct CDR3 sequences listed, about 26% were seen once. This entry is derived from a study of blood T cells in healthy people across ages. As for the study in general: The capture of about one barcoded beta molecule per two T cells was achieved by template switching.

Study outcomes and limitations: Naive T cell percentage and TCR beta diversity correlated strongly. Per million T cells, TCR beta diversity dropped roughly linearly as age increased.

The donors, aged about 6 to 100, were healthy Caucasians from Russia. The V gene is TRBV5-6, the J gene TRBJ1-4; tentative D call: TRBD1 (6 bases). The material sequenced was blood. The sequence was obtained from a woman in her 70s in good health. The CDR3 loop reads CASSFRAGDNEKLFF. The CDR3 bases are TGTGCCAGCAGCTTCCGCGCAGGGGATAATGAAAAACTGTTTTTT. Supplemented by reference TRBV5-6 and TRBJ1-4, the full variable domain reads DAGVTQSPTHLIKTRGQQVTLRCSPKSGHDTVSWYQQALGQGPQFIFQYYEEEERQRGNFPDRFSGHQFPNYSSELNVNALLLGDSALYLCASSFRAGDNEKLFFGSGTQLSVL.